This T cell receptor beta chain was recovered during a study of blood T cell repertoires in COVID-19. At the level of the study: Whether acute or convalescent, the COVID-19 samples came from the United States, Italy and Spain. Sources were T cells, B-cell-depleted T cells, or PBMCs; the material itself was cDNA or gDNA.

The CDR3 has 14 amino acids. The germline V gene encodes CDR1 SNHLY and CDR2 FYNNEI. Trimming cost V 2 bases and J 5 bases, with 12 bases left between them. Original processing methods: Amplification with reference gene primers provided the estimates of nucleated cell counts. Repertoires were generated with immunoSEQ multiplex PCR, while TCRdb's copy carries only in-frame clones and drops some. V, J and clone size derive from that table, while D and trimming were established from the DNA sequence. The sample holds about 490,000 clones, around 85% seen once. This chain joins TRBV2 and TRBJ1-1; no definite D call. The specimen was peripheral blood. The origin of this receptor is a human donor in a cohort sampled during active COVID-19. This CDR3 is CASSEFEGRTEAFF. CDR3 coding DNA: TGTGCCAGCAGTGAATTTGAGGGAAGGACTGAAGCTTTCTTT.